Included here is one TCR beta chain sequence, with context. No antigen is known for it. TCRdb recomputed calls from the 5' RACE reads with MiXCR, one row per CDR3 protein. In the table there are about 310,000 distinct CDR3 sequences, under 25% of which are singletons. This entry comes from a study of CD8 T cells in ankylosing spondylitis. CDR3 size: 18 residues. Trimming took 4 bases from V and 0 from J, leaving 16 bases between them. Overall study results and limits: Earlier work had already found some motif variants in reactive arthritis synovial fluid and blood.

The sequence came from a female donor with ankylosing spondylitis or in good health (not recorded which). Source material: blood, either unsorted or a sorted T cell fraction (not recorded which). The V and J genes are TRBV12-3 or TRBV12-4 and TRBJ2-6; unclear D gene. The CDR3 DNA reads TGTGCCAGCAGTTATTCATCTTACCTTTTCTCTGGGGCCAACGTCCTGACTTTC. Protein: CASSYSSYLFSGANVLTF.